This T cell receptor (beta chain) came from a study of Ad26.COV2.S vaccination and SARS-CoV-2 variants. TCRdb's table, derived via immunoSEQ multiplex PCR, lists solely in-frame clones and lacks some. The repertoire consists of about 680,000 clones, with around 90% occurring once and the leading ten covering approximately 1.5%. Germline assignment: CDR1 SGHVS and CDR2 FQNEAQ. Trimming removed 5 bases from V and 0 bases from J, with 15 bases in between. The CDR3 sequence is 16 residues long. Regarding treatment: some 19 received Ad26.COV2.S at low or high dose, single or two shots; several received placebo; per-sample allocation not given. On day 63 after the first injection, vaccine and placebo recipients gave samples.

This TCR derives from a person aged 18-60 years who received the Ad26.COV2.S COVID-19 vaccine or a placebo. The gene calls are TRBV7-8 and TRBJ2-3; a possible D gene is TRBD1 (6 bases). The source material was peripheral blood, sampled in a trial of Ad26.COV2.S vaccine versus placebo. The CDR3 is CASSPWTVFSTDTQYF. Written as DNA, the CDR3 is TGTGCCAGCAGCCCCTGGACAGTCTTTAGCACAGATACGCAGTATTTT.